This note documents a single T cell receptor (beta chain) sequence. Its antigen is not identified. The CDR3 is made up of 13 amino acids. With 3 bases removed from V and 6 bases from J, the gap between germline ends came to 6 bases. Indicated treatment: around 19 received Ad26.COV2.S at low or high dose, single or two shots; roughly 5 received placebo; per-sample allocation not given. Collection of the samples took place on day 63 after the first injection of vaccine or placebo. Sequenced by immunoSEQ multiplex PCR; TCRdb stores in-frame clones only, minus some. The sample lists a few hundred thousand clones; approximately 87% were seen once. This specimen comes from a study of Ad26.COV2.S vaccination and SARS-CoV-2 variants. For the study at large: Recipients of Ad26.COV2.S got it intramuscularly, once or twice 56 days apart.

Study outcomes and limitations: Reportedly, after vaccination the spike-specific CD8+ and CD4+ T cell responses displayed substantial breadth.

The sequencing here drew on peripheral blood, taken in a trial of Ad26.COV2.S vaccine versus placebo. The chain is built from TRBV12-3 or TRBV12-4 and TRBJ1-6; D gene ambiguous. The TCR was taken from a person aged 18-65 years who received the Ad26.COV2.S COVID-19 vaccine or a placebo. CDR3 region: CASSFSVNSPLHF. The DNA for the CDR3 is TGTGCCAGCAGTTTCTCAGTTAATTCACCCCTCCACTTT.